This TCR beta chain was recovered during a study of neurological immune-mediated disorders. Overall study results and limits: None of the CDR3 amino acid sequences of expanded clones were shared across subjects, and this suggested private repertoires in all groups.

Trimming at V came to 1 base and at J to 2 bases, leaving 9 bases not matched to a gene. Germline CDR1 and CDR2: DFQATT and SNEGSKA (reference sequence). There are 17 residues in the CDR3. This clonotype was recorded many times. The antigen is undetermined. The authors made cDNA by 5'RACE with 10-nucleotide random UMIs. In every sequencing run, more than 160 million TCR-beta sequences were generated from 15-18 subjects. TCRdb re-called the 5' RACE reads with MiXCR, one entry per CDR3 protein. Of 25,000 to 35,000 distinct CDR3 sequences in the sample, roughly 15% were seen once. The sample was PBMCs. The clonotype was recovered from a man between 65 and 79 years old in good health. The chain links TRBV20-1 to TRBJ2-3; 10 bases fit TRBD2. CDR3 in amino acids: CSARGLAGAAHTDTQYF. CDR3 sequence (DNA): TGCAGTGCTAGAGGGCTAGCGGGGGCAGCCCACACAGATACGCAGTATTTT.